The 6 T cell receptor beta chains below all came from one sample that was sequenced in a study of OX40 agonist ivuxolimab in advanced cancers. Measured with immunoSEQ multiplex PCR; TCRdb has only the in-frame clones, and not every one. The data contain approximately 75,000 clones, more than 90% of them seen just once; the ten biggest clones take up over 0.3%. Sequencing used CD4+ or CD8+ T cells sorted from blood, obtained in a trial of the OX40 agonist ivuxolimab. Receptor source: an adult with an advanced solid tumor such as melanoma, head and neck, liver or kidney cancer.

This clone was detected once. The gene calls are TRBV6-5 and TRBJ2-3; D is ambiguous. V was trimmed by 7 bases and J by 0 bases, leaving 8 bases between them. From germline, CDR1 is MNHEY and CDR2 SVGAGI. This CDR3 region has 13 residues. CDR3 residues: CASTQVSTDTQYF. The CDR3 DNA reads as TGTGCCAGCACCCAGGTTAGCACAGATACGCAGTATTTT.

This sequence joins TRBV6-1 and TRBJ2-1; possibly TRBD1 or TRBD2 for D (5 bases each). The CDR3 covers 16 residues. Looked up from germline, CDR1 is MNHNS and CDR2 is SASEGT. V lost 6 bases, J lost 4 bases, and 19 bases lay in between. This CDR3 reads CASRELGGFQYNEQFF. DNA of the CDR3: TGTGCCAGCAGGGAACTTGGGGGTTTCCAATACAATGAGCAGTTCTTC.

Points on this clone: One end of the junction fails to match germline, which may point to a read error. This chain joins TRBV10-3 and TRBJ2-7, with TRBD2 matching 16 bases. The CDR3 has 17 amino acids. Germline V gene sequence: CDR1 ENHRY, CDR2 SYGVKD. In DNA, the CDR3 is TGTGCCTCATTTCCGGGACTAGCGGGGGGGCCCTCCCACGAGCAGTACTTC. Amino acid sequence: CASFPGLAGGPSHEQYF.

The chain carries TRBV5-1 and TRBJ2-3; 7 bases fit TRBD1. The germline V gene encodes CDR1 SGHRS and CDR2 YFSETQ. This CDR3 region has 14 residues. Germline trimming cut 4 bases from V and 0 bases from J; bases unmatched to any gene: 2. The DNA of the CDR3 is TGCGCCAGCAGCCCGGGACAGAGCACAGATACGCAGTATTTT. Its translation: CASSPGQSTDTQYF. The full variable domain, with the rest looked up from reference TRBV5-1 and TRBJ2-3, is KAGVTQTPRYLIKTRGQQVTLSCSPISGHRSVSWYQQTPGQGLQFLFEYFSETQRNKGNFPGRFSGRQFSNSRSEMNVSTLELGDSALYLCASSPGQSTDTQYFGPGTRLTVL.

The genes are TRBV4-3 and TRBJ1-3; D possibly corresponds to TRBD1 (5 bases). Trimming removed 0 bases from V and 0 bases from J, with 9 bases in between. Germline values: CDR1 LGHNA, CDR2 YSLEER. CDR3 length: 16 amino acids. CDR3 in amino acids: CASSQDREFSGNTIYF. The CDR3 DNA is TGCGCCAGCAGCCAAGACAGGGAATTCTCTGGAAACACCATATATTTT.

The gene calls are TRBV6-5 and TRBJ2-5; 7 nucleotides align to TRBD2. The CDR3 length is 12 residues. In germline, CDR1 is MNHEY, CDR2 SVGAGI. Trimming took 4 bases from V and 6 from J; bases not matched to a gene: 2. The CDR3 bases are TGTGCCAGCAGTTCCGGGGGGAAGACCCAGTACTTC. Its translation is CASSSGGKTQYF.